A selection of T cell receptor beta chains follows, all from one sample in a study of blood T cell repertoires in COVID-19. The repertoire was sequenced with immunoSEQ multiplex PCR; TCRdb's copy has only in-frame clones and lacks some. The table shows approximately 210,000 clones, with around four fifths occurring only once. Sample: peripheral blood. These receptors came from a human donor in a cohort sampled during active COVID-19. The CDR3 runs from the conserved cysteine through the conserved F or W. D genes are given only for firm matches. Only some rows state a clone size, as once, few, many or a class for expanded clones.

D	V	size	J	CDR3	DNA
NA	TRBV5-1	NA	TRBJ2-3	CASSLGASLGTDTQYF	TGCGCCAGCAGCTTGGGGGCCTCCCTGGGCACAGATACGCAGTATTTT
TRBD2	TRBV5-4	NA	TRBJ2-1	CASSLTSGGQGEQFF	TGTGCCAGCAGCTTAACTAGCGGGGGTCAGGGAGAGCAGTTCTTC
NA	TRBV10-3	NA	TRBJ2-5	CAISESRNGETQYF	TGTGCCATCAGTGAGTCGAGAAATGGAGAGACCCAGTACTTC
TRBD2	TRBV5-1	NA	TRBJ2-3	CASRLVAGDTQYF	TGCGCCAGCAGGTTGGTAGCGGGGGATACGCAGTATTTT
NA	TRBV5-1	NA	TRBJ1-1	CASSLDRSNTEAFF	TGCGCCAGCAGCTTGGACAGGAGTAACACTGAAGCTTTCTTT
TRBD1	TRBV4-1	NA	TRBJ2-2	CASSQAEGAVGELFF	TGCGCCAGCAGCCAAGCAGAGGGGGCGGTCGGGGAGCTGTTTTTT
NA	TRBV2	NA	TRBJ1-6	CASMIQGILNSPLHF	TGTGCCAGCATGATACAGGGAATTTTGAATTCACCCCTCCACTTT
NA	TRBV12-3/TRBV12-4	NA	TRBJ1-3	CASSSRTGNTIYF	TGTGCCAGCAGTTCCAGAACTGGAAACACCATATATTTT
TRBD1	TRBV19	once	TRBJ1-2	CASSITGVDYGYTF	TGTGCCAGTAGTATAACAGGGGTGGACTATGGCTACACCTTC
NA	TRBV29-1	NA	TRBJ2-1	CSVGYNEQFF	TGCAGCGTCGGGTACAATGAGCAGTTCTTC
NA	TRBV7-3	NA	TRBJ1-2	CASSLLGGYGYTF	TGTGCCAGCAGCTTGCTGGGAGGCTATGGCTACACCTTC
NA	TRBV2	NA	TRBJ2-2	CAAVGNTGELFF	TGTGCCGCGGTGGGGAACACCGGGGAGCTGTTTTTT
TRBD1	TRBV5-1	NA	TRBJ1-2	CASSRTGGDYYGYTF	TGCGCCAGCAGCAGGACAGGGGGGGACTACTATGGCTACACCTTC
TRBD1	TRBV5-1	NA	TRBJ1-6	CASSPNVGTGLESPLHF	TGCGCCAGCAGCCCCAATGTCGGGACAGGGTTGGAATCACCCCTCCACTTT
NA	TRBV11-2	few	TRBJ1-5	CASSLLEGQPQHF	TGTGCCAGCAGCTTATTGGAGGGGCAGCCCCAGCATTTT
TRBD2	TRBV5-5	once	TRBJ2-2	CASSGLAGTNTGELFF	TGTGCCAGCAGTGGACTAGCAGGGACGAACACCGGGGAGCTGTTTTTT
NA	TRBV5-6	NA	TRBJ1-1	CASRKFSVYTEAFF	TGTGCCAGCAGGAAATTTTCGGTGTACACTGAAGCTTTCTTT
TRBD1	TRBV6-2/TRBV6-3	few	TRBJ1-5	CASSYIHRTGAHQPQHF	TGTGCCAGCAGTTATATCCACAGGACAGGGGCGCATCAGCCCCAGCATTTT
TRBD1	TRBV6-6	NA	TRBJ1-1	CASSDWDSNTEAFF	TGTGCCAGCAGTGATTGGGACAGTAACACTGAAGCTTTCTTT
TRBD1	TRBV27	NA	TRBJ2-5	CASHRGHGETQYF	TGTGCCAGCCACAGGGGGCATGGCGAGACCCAGTACTTC
TRBD1	TRBV5-4	NA	TRBJ1-2	CASSLDRGRPNYGYTF	TGTGCCAGCAGCTTGGACAGGGGACGTCCTAACTATGGCTACACCTTC
NA	TRBV4-1	NA	TRBJ2-6	CASSQDRTARSSGANVLTF	TGCGCCAGCAGCCAAGATCGGACAGCCCGGAGCTCTGGGGCCAACGTCCTGACTTTC
NA	TRBV15	NA	TRBJ1-4	CATSIGGLEKLFF	TGTGCCACCTCTATCGGAGGATTGGAAAAACTGTTTTTT
NA	TRBV5-8	NA	TRBJ1-1	CASSKRRGGLEAFF	TGTGCCAGCAGCAAACGACGGGGGGGCCTTGAAGCTTTCTTT
NA	TRBV5-1	NA	TRBJ2-3	CASSYDRSTDTQYF	TGCGCCAGCAGTTACGACAGGTCCACAGATACGCAGTATTTT
TRBD2	TRBV4-1	NA	TRBJ2-1	CASSQDRSARSGRLNEQFF	TGCGCCAGCAGCCAAGATCGCTCTGCAAGGAGCGGGAGGTTGAATGAGCAGTTCTTC
NA	TRBV7-9	NA	TRBJ2-3	CASSLIADTQYF	TGTGCCAGCAGCTTAATCGCAGATACGCAGTATTTT
TRBD2	TRBV5-1	few	TRBJ2-1	CASSSGGNEQFF	TGCGCCAGCAGCTCGGGGGGCAATGAGCAGTTCTTC
NA	TRBV28	NA	TRBJ2-7	CASSLGAVYEQYF	TGTGCCAGCAGTTTAGGGGCGGTGTACGAGCAGTACTTC
NA	TRBV6-5	once	TRBJ2-7	CASRGSTYEQYF	TGTGCCAGCCGGGGGTCCACCTACGAGCAGTACTTC
TRBD2	TRBV5-1	NA	TRBJ2-4	CASSLEPSGIEAKYF	TGCGCCAGCAGCTTGGAGCCTAGCGGGATTGAGGCGAAGTACTTC
NA	TRBV5-6	NA	TRBJ1-2	CASSFNRNYGYTF	TGTGCCAGCAGCTTCAACAGGAACTATGGCTACACCTTC
TRBD2	TRBV28	NA	TRBJ2-7	CASSFVASGVTYEQYF	TGTGCCAGCAGTTTCGTAGCTAGCGGGGTTACCTACGAGCAGTACTTC
NA	TRBV28	once	TRBJ2-1	CASSKGLGYNEQFF	TGTGCCAGCAGTAAAGGACTCGGGTACAATGAGCAGTTCTTC
NA	TRBV10-3	NA	TRBJ2-7	CAISELSGISYEQYF	TGTGCCATCAGTGAGTTGTCAGGGATTTCCTACGAGCAGTACTTC
NA	TRBV11-3	NA	TRBJ2-6	CASSLGVAGANVLTF	TGTGCCAGCAGCTTAGGAGTAGCGGGGGCCAACGTCCTGACTTTC
NA	TRBV5-1	NA	TRBJ2-5	CASSLVGGPETQYF	TGCGCCAGCAGCTTGGTCGGGGGGCCGGAGACCCAGTACTTC
NA	TRBV28	NA	TRBJ1-2	CASSFTPSGSRWYYGYTF	TGTGCCAGCAGTTTTACCCCTTCCGGGAGTCGTTGGTACTATGGCTACACCTTT
TRBD1	TRBV7-8	once	TRBJ2-5	CASSQTGTGGGETQYF	TGTGCCAGCAGCCAAACCGGGACAGGAGGGGGAGAGACCCAGTACTTC
NA	TRBV11-2	NA	TRBJ2-2	CASSLDRVVNTGELFF	TGTGCCAGCAGCTTAGATCGGGTGGTGAACACCGGGGAGCTGTTTTTT
TRBD2	TRBV12-3/TRBV12-4	NA	TRBJ2-2	CASAGLVTGELFF	TGTGCCAGCGCGGGACTAGTCACCGGGGAGCTGTTTTTT
NA	TRBV2	NA	TRBJ2-5	CASRAGVGETQYF	TGTGCCAGCAGAGCAGGGGTTGGGGAGACCCAGTACTTC
TRBD1	TRBV24-1	NA	TRBJ1-6	CATSDSTGASPLHF	TGTGCCACCAGTGATTCTACAGGGGCTTCACCCCTCCACTTT
NA	TRBV2	few	TRBJ1-1	CASLWPLNTEAFF	TGTGCCAGCTTATGGCCCCTGAACACTGAAGCTTTCTTT
TRBD2	TRBV9	NA	TRBJ2-5	CASSVAGEQQETQYF	TGTGCCAGCAGCGTGGCGGGGGAACAGCAAGAGACCCAGTACTTC
TRBD2	TRBV7-2	NA	TRBJ2-7	CASSWTSTYEQYF	TGTGCCAGCAGCTGGACTAGTACTTACGAGCAGTACTTC
NA	TRBV19	NA	TRBJ1-3	CASSYGRAGGNTIYF	TGTGCCAGTAGTTATGGCAGGGCTGGGGGAAACACCATATATTTT